The following is a T cell receptor (beta chain) sequence with its context. Its antigen remains unidentified. Random-hexamer reverse transcription was applied to roughly 0.5 to 1 ug RNA. Coverage of TCR beta CDR3 amplification by immunoSEQ multiplex PCR extended to 54 Vbeta and 13 Jbeta. TCRdb reprocessed the immunoSEQ multiplex PCR reads via MiXCR and lists one record per CDR3 protein. Found here are approximately 170,000 distinct CDR3 sequences, 94% of them singletons; the top ten hold about 0.095%. Negative isolation was used for CD8+ and CD4+ T cells, and FACS enrichment was applied to TEMRA cells. The data belong to a study of CD8 T cells in Susac syndrome. Regarding the study as a whole: As the study acknowledged, the number of individuals in its TCR sequencing and HLA analysis was relatively small.

The germline V and J ends were trimmed by 0 bases and 6 bases, with 9 bases remaining between them. Germline V gene data show CDR1 as DFQATT and CDR2 as SNEGSKA (reference sequence). This CDR3 contains 13 residues. The receptor's source is a human donor with multiple sclerosis. The sample comprised CD4+ T cells from PBMCs. The chain recombines TRBV20-1 with TRBJ2-1; a possible D gene is TRBD2 (5 bases). CDR3 in amino acids: CSARDLAGNEQFF. The CDR3 nucleotides read TGCAGTGCTAGAGATCTCGCGGGCAATGAGCAGTTCTTC.